This T cell receptor beta chain was sequenced for a study of shared clonotypes between healthy human individuals (dated by TCRdb to 2018 to 2021). Concerning the study at large: The cohort comprised a couple of women and a few men aged 18 to 49 years. For each donor, CD4 naive and CD4 memory were each given three plates, CD8 naive was given two plates, and CD8 memory was given one plate. Different laboratories and diverse techniques were used to prepare libraries and sequence TCR repertoires, to increase sequencing depth and limit assay-specific biases. Between about 0.8 and 9 billion PBMCs per donor were obtained by leukapheresis. Blood TCR repertoires of a handful of healthy adults were deeply sequenced to estimate repertoire size and the extent of clonotype sharing between individuals. Results and caveats for the whole study, not just this receptor: Because the study included only a small number of donors, the genetic and exposure-history diversity represented was limited. Sampling was limited to blood, and TCR repertoires in tissue likely differ from TCR repertoires in blood. Pairwise subsampling led to the expectation that sequencing depth would affect the degree of clonotype sharing among donors. When several donors were compared, the shared fraction of clonotypes was about 5.5% for naive CD4, over 3% for naive CD8, 2% to 2.5% for memory CD4, and approximately 0.4% for memory CD8. Clonotypes shared by all four sorted-subset donors showed higher generation probabilities than non-shared clonotypes. Larger estimated clonotype richness was generally found for naive subsets than for memory subsets. Rarefaction of sorted-subset datasets indicated incomplete sequencing despite the large sequencing depth.

Trimming takes 3 bases off V and 8 bases off J; junction bases not matched to a gene: 6. Counted from cysteine to phenylalanine, this CDR3 has 16 amino acids. The retained sequence is limited to the CDR3, 48 bases, with the frame set at the first base. Per the germline V gene, SGHRS is the CDR1 and YFSETQ is the CDR2. Using the deep immunoSEQ assay, multiplex PCR amplified TCR CDR3 regions from genomic DNA. Extracted genomic DNA from each cell subset was distributed evenly across all wells of several immunoSEQ 96-well plates, and each plate was treated as a replicate. For sorted subsets, roughly 200 ng of genomic DNA, equivalent to 25,000 to 35,000 T cell genomes, went into each replicate PCR. Purified libraries were measured with a Qubit 3.0 fluorometer, size-checked on a Bioanalyzer 2100, and measured again with the KAPA Library Quantification kit. A separate single-read 150-cycle Illumina NextSeq 550 flow cell was used to sequence each immunoSEQ 96-well plate. The published analysis was carried out like this. Because only junctional sequences without quality scores were contained in the immunoSEQ output, filtering matching that applied to full-length reads could not be performed. To assign V/J genes and CDR3, sequences were annotated using PyIR, a Python wrapper for IgBLAST v1.9, with IMGT germline references. Any read was removed if the V/J assignment was weak (E-value above 1e-6), the CDR3 was missing, or the read contained stop codons, out-of-frame junctions, or ambiguous translated residues. V3J clonotypes were defined as sequences sharing an identical inferred V gene, J gene, and CDR3 amino acid sequence. Percentage overlap between repertoires was calculated by dividing the number of shared unique clonotypes by the size of the smaller repertoire. RTK rarefaction, the Chao1 estimator, and Recon v2.1 estimates of unobserved clonotypes were used to assess repertoire richness. Generation probabilities for all TCRbeta clonotypes obtained by the gDNA method from a few donors were computed using OLGA. Drawn from immuneACCESS, this table holds only the in-frame rearrangements with V and J called that TCRdb kept. Clones are partly lost; checked studies trace under half to an unresolved V gene and leave the rest unexplained. Clone size and the V and J calls come from that table; the DNA yielded D and trimming. The sample data list a few million clones, and 93% of these were observed just once. Clones ranked in the top ten supply 0.35% to 0.5% of the sample.

As concerns this clone: Its antigen is not yet known. Base qualities are not provided; no much larger clone lies one nucleotide away.

The donors were healthy, HIV-negative adults with no recently reported acute infections or vaccinations. Every donor was a Caucasian adult living in Nashville, Tennessee, USA. CD4+ T cells were enriched by magnetic negative selection, after which naive cells were positively selected on CD45RA and the negative fraction was taken as the memory subset. Blood was obtained by leukapheresis, after which PBMCs were separated by Ficoll-Histopaque density gradient centrifugation and cryopreserved in liquid nitrogen vapor phase. Analytical flow cytometry was used to check the purity and quantity of every magnetically sorted T cell population. Each sorted fraction had its genomic DNA isolated and then quantified by UV absorbance on a Nanodrop 2000c.

The source material was naive CD4+ T cells from PBMCs. The cell subset or site label for this specimen denotes: CD45RA+ positively selected. Recombination linked TRBV5-1 to TRBJ2-1, with 15 bases matching TRBD2. The receptor was derived from a man between 18 and 29 years old in good health. Some clones in this sample may be carry-over from other donors' samples. The CDR3 in this case is CASSSGTSGRSDEQFF. The nucleotides read TGCGCCAGCAGCTCCGGGACTAGCGGGAGGTCGGATGAGCAGTTCTTC.